The present entry profiles one T cell receptor (beta chain) with its context. This clone's antigen is unknown. Nothing much larger sits one base from this clone, and base qualities are not available. Per the publication, the treatment or condition label means: approximately 18 received Ad26.COV2.S at low or high dose, single or two shots; a few received placebo; per-sample allocation not given. For vaccine and placebo recipients, repertoires were sequenced using samples collected on day 63 after the first injection. Between 29 July and 7 August 2020, Cohort 1b enrolled 25 adults aged 18-55 years at one site in Boston, USA. As a vaccine, Ad26.COV2.S was a replication-incompetent adenovirus type 26 vector that expressed a prefusion-stabilized SARS-CoV-2 spike protein derived from the original Wuhan strain. The immunoSEQ Assay was used to sequence TCRbeta CDR3 regions. After extraction, genomic DNA underwent amplification by bias-controlled multiplex PCR, followed by high-throughput sequencing. In the paper's pipeline: Collapsing and filtering of sequences were performed to quantify the absolute abundance of each unique TCRbeta CDR3 region. T cell fraction was estimated by normalizing TCRbeta template counts to usable DNA, with usable DNA measured through amplification of reference genes found in all nucleated cells. Repertoire TCRs were annotated as SARS-CoV-2-specific by exact matching of V gene, CDR3 amino acid sequence and J gene to a known reactive TCR set. The reference SARS-CoV-2 TCR set was derived from MIRA and filtered for enrichment in COVID-19-positive ImmuneCODE repertoires, a step that removed public or cross-reactive TCRs. Using the MIRA antigens, annotated TCRs were further analysed by specific ORF or by position within an ORF. Breadth was defined as annotated unique rearrangements over total unique productive rearrangements; depth was the summed frequency of those rearrangements. Group comparisons of TCR breadth used two-sided Wilcoxon rank-sum tests. TCRdb took over this immuneACCESS table, retaining in-frame rearrangements with V and J assigned. Such tables are incomplete; in checked studies, under half of the missing clones stem from an unresolved V gene, and the remainder is unexplained. V, J and clone size are those of that table, while D and trimming were read from the DNA. This sample has about 680,000 clones in its table, and 89% of those were observed once. The top ten clonotypes cover about 1.5% of the sample.

This record comes from a study of Ad26.COV2.S vaccination and SARS-CoV-2 variants (dated by TCRdb to 2020 to 2022). As for the study more broadly: Donors in the vaccine arm were drawn from COV1001, a multicentre, randomized, double-blind, placebo-controlled phase I-IIa trial testing Ad26.COV2.S in healthy adults. Trial participants were randomized into five groups of five: low-dose or high-dose Ad26.COV2.S given once or twice, or placebo on both occasions. The specificity and breadth of SARS-CoV-2-reactive T cell receptors after Ad26.COV2.S vaccination were assessed by TCRbeta repertoire sequencing. The TCR-sequenced set comprised about 30 samples: some 20 Ad26.COV2.S vaccine recipients, 5 placebo recipients and 8 SARS-CoV-2 convalescent individuals. Ad26.COV2.S was administered intramuscularly at a dose of 5x10^10 or 1x10^11 viral particles, either as one shot or as two shots given 56 days apart. Blinding of investigators to trial group allocation was maintained during experiments and outcome assessment. Study-wide findings and limitations: Higher spike-specific TCR breadth was observed in Ad26.COV2.S recipients than in placebo recipients (P = 0.0014). It was noted by the authors that total T cell responses may have been underestimated by the TCR breadth and depth analyses. Substantial breadth of spike-specific CD8+ and CD4+ T cell responses was reported after vaccination. Non-spike TCR breadth was comparable between vaccine and placebo recipients, consistent with the vaccine containing only spike. The study was not powered to compare responses between vaccine doses or regimens.

The CDR3 starts with the cysteine, ends with the phenylalanine, and has 13 residues. The retained sequence is limited to the CDR3, 39 bases, with the frame set at the first base. V loses 4 bases, J loses 5 bases, and the germline ends lie 11 bases apart. Via the germline V gene, CDR1 is SGHRS and CDR2 YFSETQ. This clonotype originated in a person aged 18-60 years who received the Ad26.COV2.S COVID-19 vaccine or a placebo. The specimen was peripheral blood, collected in a trial of Ad26.COV2.S vaccine versus placebo. This chain is built from TRBV5-1 and TRBJ2-3; tentative D gene TRBD2, with 5 bases matching. The nucleotide sequence is given as TGCGCCAGCAGCCCTGGACTTGTAGATACGCAGTATTTT. The encoded protein is CASSPGLVDTQYF.